This passage covers 5 T cell receptor beta chains from one sample sequenced in a study of cytomegalovirus exposure and HLA in healthy donors (dated by TCRdb to about 2017). Receptor libraries were prepared by the immunoSEQ multiplex PCR assay. Not all clones reach the TCRdb copy of this immuneACCESS table, which keeps in-frame sequences only. Checked studies attribute under half of the gap to unresolved V genes and leave the rest unexplained. The sample table records approximately 220,000 clones; 80% to 95% of these occur just once. Jointly, the top ten make up around 1% of the sample. Sequencing was performed on PBMCs. These receptors were taken from a woman aged 18 to 35 in good health and CMV-seronegative.

This clone was seen once. The chain links TRBV5-5 to TRBJ1-1; 10 nucleotides line up with TRBD1. This CDR3 has 16 amino acids. With V trimmed by 4 bases and J by 2 bases, 8 bases remained unmatched. Per germline, CDR1 SGHKS and CDR2 YYEKEE (reference sequence). Written as DNA, the CDR3 is TGTGCCAGCAGCCCCGGGACAGGGGATATTAACACTGAAGCTTTCTTT. Encoded protein: CASSPGTGDINTEAFF.

The rearrangement joins TRBV19 to TRBJ1-6; D unresolved. Trimming shortened V by 1 base and J by 0 bases, and 7 bases separated the two germline ends. The CDR3 has 16 residues. Germline values: CDR1 LNHDA, CDR2 SQIVND (reference sequence). This CDR3 reads CASSIGESSYNSPLHF. DNA for the CDR3: TGTGCCAGTAGTATAGGAGAGAGCTCCTATAATTCACCCCTCCACTTT. Combining the CDR3 with reference TRBV19 and TRBJ1-6 gives the whole variable domain DGGITQSPKYLFRKEGQNVTLSCEQNLNHDAMYWYRQDPGQGLRLIYYSQIVNDFQKGDIAEGYSVSREKKESFPLTVTSAQKNPTAFYLCASSIGESSYNSPLHFGNGTRLTVT.

This sequence joins TRBV6-5 and TRBJ2-7; TRBD2 aligns across 7 bases. The CDR3 loop spans 15 amino acids. Germline CDR1 is MNHEY and CDR2 is SVGAGI. The trim removed 5 bases at V and 3 bases at J, leaving 10 bases unmatched. CDR3 in DNA: TGTGCCAGCAGTGCGACTAGCCGAGGGGTCTACGAGCAGTACTTC. Its protein product is CASSATSRGVYEQYF.

V usage is TRBV28 and J usage is TRBJ1-6; 8 bases are a match to TRBD1. This CDR3 spans 16 amino acids. The germline gives CDR1 MDHEN, CDR2 SYDVKM. Losses at the gene ends were 5 bases for V and 7 bases for J; bases not matched to a gene: 10. CDR3 in DNA: TGTGCCAGCAGTGAAAAACAGGGGGTTTGGAATTCACCCCTCCACTTT. Protein product: CASSEKQGVWNSPLHF.

V and J are TRBV7-8 and TRBJ2-7, with 10 bases identical to TRBD1. V gave up 5 bases and J gave up 2 bases; unmatched junction bases: 3. The CDR3 runs to 14 residues. Germline V gene lookup returns CDR1 SGHVS and CDR2 FQNEAQ. The CDR3 bases are TGTGCCAGCAGCCCCGGGACAGGGGCCTACGAGCAGTACTTC. Its protein is CASSPGTGAYEQYF.